A selection of T cell receptor beta chains follows, all from one sample in a study of shared clonotypes between healthy human individuals. Repertoires were generated with immunoSEQ multiplex PCR, while TCRdb's copy carries only in-frame clones and drops some. The profile shows nearly 1 million clones, around three quarters of them singletons. Material for sequencing was memory CD4+ T cells sorted from blood. All receptors derive from a man between 18 and 29 years old in good health. Each CDR3 is given with its conserved first and last residue. Fields, in order: V gene, J gene, CDR3 protein.

v_gene: TRBV7-2; j_gene: TRBJ2-3; CDR3aa: CASSWTDQYTQYF
v_gene: TRBV5-6; j_gene: TRBJ1-1; CDR3aa: CATTVLGITEAFF
v_gene: TRBV11-1; j_gene: TRBJ2-5; CDR3aa: CASSSRTSGGETQYF
v_gene: TRBV6-1; j_gene: TRBJ2-2; CDR3aa: CASMRLGELFF
v_gene: TRBV18; j_gene: TRBJ1-6; CDR3aa: CASSLAAPADNSPLHF
v_gene: TRBV9; j_gene: TRBJ1-3; CDR3aa: CASSVVGGSGNTIYF
v_gene: TRBV28; j_gene: TRBJ2-2; CDR3aa: CASSPGLGGTGELFF
v_gene: TRBV7-2; j_gene: TRBJ2-5; CDR3aa: CASSLGLGGERETQYF
v_gene: TRBV5-1; j_gene: TRBJ2-7; CDR3aa: CASSPGRGAYEQYF
v_gene: TRBV28; j_gene: TRBJ1-2; CDR3aa: CASSSDLQGRNGYTF
v_gene: TRBV6-6; j_gene: TRBJ2-7; CDR3aa: CASTTGTGSYEQYF
v_gene: TRBV2; j_gene: TRBJ1-5; CDR3aa: CASSAAGNSNQPQHF
v_gene: TRBV6-1; j_gene: TRBJ2-7; CDR3aa: CASSQQGSGEQYF
v_gene: TRBV6-6; j_gene: TRBJ2-1; CDR3aa: CASRLTGTSGYNEQFF
v_gene: TRBV5-1; j_gene: TRBJ2-1; CDR3aa: CASSLNGLYEQFF
v_gene: TRBV15; j_gene: TRBJ1-5; CDR3aa: CATSREGQVNQPQHF
v_gene: TRBV4-3; j_gene: TRBJ2-2; CDR3aa: CASSQMLLAGGNTGELFF
v_gene: TRBV4-3; j_gene: TRBJ1-3; CDR3aa: CASSPRPEDSGNTIYF
v_gene: TRBV6-1; j_gene: TRBJ1-1; CDR3aa: CASFKRPTEAFF
v_gene: TRBV27; j_gene: TRBJ2-1; CDR3aa: CASSTPTGGRDEQFF
v_gene: TRBV11-3; j_gene: TRBJ2-5; CDR3aa: CASSPLGTQYF
v_gene: TRBV5-4; j_gene: TRBJ2-6; CDR3aa: CASSLKGAGANVLTF
v_gene: TRBV21-1; j_gene: TRBJ1-1; CDR3aa: CASRGVSFF
v_gene: TRBV7-8; j_gene: TRBJ2-5; CDR3aa: CASSPGHQETQYF
v_gene: TRBV7-9; j_gene: TRBJ2-1; CDR3aa: CASSFGTYNEQFF
v_gene: TRBV25-1; j_gene: TRBJ1-2; CDR3aa: CASSSGVYGYTF
v_gene: TRBV4-1; j_gene: TRBJ2-5; CDR3aa: CASSQESASGAPQETQYF
v_gene: TRBV5-8; j_gene: TRBJ1-3; CDR3aa: CASSLFLGPRETGNTIYF
v_gene: TRBV4-1; j_gene: TRBJ1-2; CDR3aa: CASSQDPEQGAHGYTF
v_gene: TRBV28; j_gene: TRBJ2-1; CDR3aa: CASSSIGQGANNEQFF
v_gene: TRBV19; j_gene: TRBJ2-7; CDR3aa: CASSIEGGETYEQYF
v_gene: TRBV5-1; j_gene: TRBJ2-7; CDR3aa: CASSSQGGQTSSEQYF
v_gene: TRBV6-5; j_gene: TRBJ1-5; CDR3aa: CASSPDRASIQPQHF
v_gene: TRBV9; j_gene: TRBJ1-1; CDR3aa: CASSPNTGFVTEAFF
v_gene: TRBV4-3; j_gene: TRBJ1-4; CDR3aa: CASSQDQGVGEKLFF
v_gene: TRBV19; j_gene: TRBJ1-4; CDR3aa: CASSISWGWGEKLFF
v_gene: TRBV5-1; j_gene: TRBJ2-5; CDR3aa: CASSSQGPGETQYF
v_gene: TRBV6-1; j_gene: TRBJ1-1; CDR3aa: CASSSTVNTEAFF
v_gene: TRBV6-1; j_gene: TRBJ2-7; CDR3aa: CASSEPGHSYEQYF
v_gene: TRBV2; j_gene: TRBJ1-5; CDR3aa: CASIGSMSGEGNQPQHF
v_gene: TRBV4-2; j_gene: TRBJ1-5; CDR3aa: CASSLRDRPNQPQHF
v_gene: TRBV6-1; j_gene: TRBJ2-7; CDR3aa: CASSEIPGYTYEQYF
v_gene: TRBV10-3; j_gene: TRBJ2-5; CDR3aa: CAISERGPGETQYF
v_gene: TRBV5-1; j_gene: TRBJ1-3; CDR3aa: CASRGTGNTIYF
v_gene: TRBV18; j_gene: TRBJ2-2; CDR3aa: CASSPPDTAGELFF
v_gene: TRBV6-1; j_gene: TRBJ1-2; CDR3aa: CASSEHRSYTF
v_gene: TRBV28; j_gene: TRBJ1-1; CDR3aa: CASGNSMNTEAFF
v_gene: TRBV18; j_gene: TRBJ1-2; CDR3aa: CASSPLQLGFDYGYTF
v_gene: TRBV6-1; j_gene: TRBJ2-7; CDR3aa: CASSEGQGPLGDEQYF
v_gene: TRBV7-9; j_gene: TRBJ1-3; CDR3aa: CASSAGTGSGNTIYF
v_gene: TRBV9; j_gene: TRBJ2-1; CDR3aa: CASSVVGAGGPNEQFF
v_gene: TRBV2; j_gene: TRBJ1-1; CDR3aa: CASSTRTGEGEAFF
v_gene: TRBV7-8; j_gene: TRBJ1-5; CDR3aa: CASSFQGTGNQPQHF
v_gene: TRBV19; j_gene: TRBJ2-5; CDR3aa: CASSPGGAETQYF
v_gene: TRBV6-1; j_gene: TRBJ1-2; CDR3aa: CASSEGHSALYGYTF